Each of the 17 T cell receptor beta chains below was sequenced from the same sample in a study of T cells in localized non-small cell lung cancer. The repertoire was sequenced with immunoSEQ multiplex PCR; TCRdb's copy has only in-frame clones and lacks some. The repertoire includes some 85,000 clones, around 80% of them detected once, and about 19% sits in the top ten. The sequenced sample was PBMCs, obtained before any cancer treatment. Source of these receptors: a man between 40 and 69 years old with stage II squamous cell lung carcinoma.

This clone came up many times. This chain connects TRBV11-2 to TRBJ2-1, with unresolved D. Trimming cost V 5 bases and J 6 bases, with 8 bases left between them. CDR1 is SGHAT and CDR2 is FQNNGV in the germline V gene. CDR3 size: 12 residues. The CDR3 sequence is CASSTTGNEQFF. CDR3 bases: TGTGCCAGCAGCACCACGGGCAATGAGCAGTTCTTC.

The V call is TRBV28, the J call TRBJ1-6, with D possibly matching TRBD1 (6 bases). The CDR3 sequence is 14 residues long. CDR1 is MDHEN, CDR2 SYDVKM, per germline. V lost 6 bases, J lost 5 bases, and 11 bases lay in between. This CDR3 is CASRGASDNSPLHF. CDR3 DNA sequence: TGTGCCAGCAGGGGGGCCAGCGATAATTCACCCCTCCACTTT.

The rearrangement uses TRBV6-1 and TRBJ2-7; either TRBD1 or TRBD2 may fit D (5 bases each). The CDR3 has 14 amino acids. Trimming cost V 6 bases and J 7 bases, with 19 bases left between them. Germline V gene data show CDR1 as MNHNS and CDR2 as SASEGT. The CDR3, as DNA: TGTGCCAGCAGGCCGGGACCCCGGGCGGGTGAGCAGTACTTC. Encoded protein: CASRPGPRAGEQYF.

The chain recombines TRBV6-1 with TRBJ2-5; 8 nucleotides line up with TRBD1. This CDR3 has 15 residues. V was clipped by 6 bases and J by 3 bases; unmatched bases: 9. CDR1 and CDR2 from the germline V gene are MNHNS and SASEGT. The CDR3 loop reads CASRDTDRVKETQYF. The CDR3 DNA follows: TGTGCCAGCAGGGATACGGACAGGGTGAAAGAGACCCAGTACTTC.

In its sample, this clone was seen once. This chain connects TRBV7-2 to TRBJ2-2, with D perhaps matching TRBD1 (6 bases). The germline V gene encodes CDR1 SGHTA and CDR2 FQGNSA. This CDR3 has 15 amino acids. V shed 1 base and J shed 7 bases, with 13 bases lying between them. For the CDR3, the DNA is TGTGCCAGCAGCTTAGTTCGACAGGTTAACGGGGAGCTGTTTTTT. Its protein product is CASSLVRQVNGELFF. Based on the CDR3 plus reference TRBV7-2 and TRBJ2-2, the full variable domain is GAGVSQSPSNKVTEKGKDVELRCDPISGHTALYWYRQSLGQGLEFLIYFQGNSAPDKSGLPSDRFSAERTGGSVSTLTIQRTQQEDSAVYLCASSLVRQVNGELFFGEGSRLTVL.

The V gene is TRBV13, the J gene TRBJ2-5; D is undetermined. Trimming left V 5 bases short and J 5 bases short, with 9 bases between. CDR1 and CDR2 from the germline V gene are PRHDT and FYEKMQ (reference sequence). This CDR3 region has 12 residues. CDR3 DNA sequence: TGTGCCAGCAGCCCGTACGGGGAGACCCAGTACTTC. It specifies CASSPYGETQYF.

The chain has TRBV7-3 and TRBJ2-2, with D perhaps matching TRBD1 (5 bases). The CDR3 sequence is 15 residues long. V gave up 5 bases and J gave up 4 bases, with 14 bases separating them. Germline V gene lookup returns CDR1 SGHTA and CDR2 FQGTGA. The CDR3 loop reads CASSLGAPLTGELFF. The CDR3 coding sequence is TGTGCCAGCAGCCTTGGGGCACCTCTCACCGGGGAGCTGTTTTTT.

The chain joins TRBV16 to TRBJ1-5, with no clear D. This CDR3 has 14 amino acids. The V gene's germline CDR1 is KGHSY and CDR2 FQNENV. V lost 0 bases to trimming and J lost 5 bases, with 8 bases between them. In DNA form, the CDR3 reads TGTGCCAGCAGCCAATCGGGCAGCTATCAGCCCCAGCATTTT. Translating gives CASSQSGSYQPQHF.

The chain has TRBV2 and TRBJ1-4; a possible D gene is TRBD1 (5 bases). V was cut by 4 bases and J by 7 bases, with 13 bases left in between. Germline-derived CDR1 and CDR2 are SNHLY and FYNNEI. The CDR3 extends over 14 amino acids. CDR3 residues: CASSGEGEAEKLFF. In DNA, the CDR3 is TGTGCCAGCAGTGGTGAAGGGGAGGCTGAAAAACTGTTTTTT.

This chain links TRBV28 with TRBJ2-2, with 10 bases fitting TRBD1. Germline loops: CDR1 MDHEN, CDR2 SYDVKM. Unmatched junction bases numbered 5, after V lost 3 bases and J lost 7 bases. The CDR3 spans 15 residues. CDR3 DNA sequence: TGTGCCAGCAGTTTCCTTGGACAGGGGGTCGGGGAGCTGTTTTTT. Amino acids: CASSFLGQGVGELFF. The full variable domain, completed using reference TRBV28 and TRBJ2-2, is DVKVTQSSRYLVKRTGEKVFLECVQDMDHENMFWYRQDPGLGLRLIYFSYDVKMKEKGDIPEGYSVSREKKERFSLILESASTNQTSMYLCASSFLGQGVGELFFGEGSRLTVL.

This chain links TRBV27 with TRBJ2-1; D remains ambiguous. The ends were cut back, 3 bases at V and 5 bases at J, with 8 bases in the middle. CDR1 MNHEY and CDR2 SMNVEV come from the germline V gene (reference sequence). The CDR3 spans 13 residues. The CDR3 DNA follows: TGTGCCAGCAGTTTTATCGACGACAATGAGCAGTTCTTC. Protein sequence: CASSFIDDNEQFF.

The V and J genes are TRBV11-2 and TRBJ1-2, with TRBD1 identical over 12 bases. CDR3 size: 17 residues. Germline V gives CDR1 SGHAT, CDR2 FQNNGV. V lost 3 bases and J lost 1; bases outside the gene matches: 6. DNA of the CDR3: TGTGCCAGCAGCTTCGGGACAGGGGGCGTTTTTAACTATGGCTACACCTTC. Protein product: CASSFGTGGVFNYGYTF. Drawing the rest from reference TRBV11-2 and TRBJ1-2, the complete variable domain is EAGVAQSPRYKIIEKRQSVAFWCNPISGHATLYWYQQILGQGPKLLIQFQNNGVVDDSQLPKDRFSAERLKGVDSTLKIQPAKLEDSAVYLCASSFGTGGVFNYGYTFGSGTRLTVV.

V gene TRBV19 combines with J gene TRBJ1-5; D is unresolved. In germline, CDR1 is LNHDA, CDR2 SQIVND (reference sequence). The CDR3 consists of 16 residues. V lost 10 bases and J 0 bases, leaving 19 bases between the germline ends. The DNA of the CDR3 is TGTGCCACCAGTTCATCCCAACTCAATAGCAATCAGCCCCAGCATTTT. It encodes CATSSSQLNSNQPQHF.

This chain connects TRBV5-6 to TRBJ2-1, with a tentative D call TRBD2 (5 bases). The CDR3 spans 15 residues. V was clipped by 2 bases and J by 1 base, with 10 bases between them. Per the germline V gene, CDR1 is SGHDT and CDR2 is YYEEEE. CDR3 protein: CASSFRSGSYNEQFF. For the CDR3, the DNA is TGTGCCAGCAGCTTCCGAAGCGGTTCCTACAATGAGCAGTTCTTC. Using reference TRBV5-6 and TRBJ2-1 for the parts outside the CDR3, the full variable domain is DAGVTQSPTHLIKTRGQQVTLRCSPKSGHDTVSWYQQALGQGPQFIFQYYEEEERQRGNFPDRFSGHQFPNYSSELNVNALLLGDSALYLCASSFRSGSYNEQFFGPGTRLTVL.

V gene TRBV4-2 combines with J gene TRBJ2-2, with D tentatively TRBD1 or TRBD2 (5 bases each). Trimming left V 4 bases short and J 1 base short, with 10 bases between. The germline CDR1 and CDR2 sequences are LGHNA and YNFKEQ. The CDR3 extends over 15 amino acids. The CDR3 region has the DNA TGTGCCAGCAGCCCGGGACGGGAGAACACCGGGGAGCTGTTTTTT. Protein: CASSPGRENTGELFF.

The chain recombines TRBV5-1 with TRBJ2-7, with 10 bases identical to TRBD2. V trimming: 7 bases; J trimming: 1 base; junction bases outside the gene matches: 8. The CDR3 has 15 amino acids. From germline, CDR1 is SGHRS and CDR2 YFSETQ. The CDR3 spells CASGLSGGASYEQYF. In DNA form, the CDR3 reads TGCGCCAGCGGCCTGAGCGGGGGGGCATCCTACGAGCAGTACTTC.

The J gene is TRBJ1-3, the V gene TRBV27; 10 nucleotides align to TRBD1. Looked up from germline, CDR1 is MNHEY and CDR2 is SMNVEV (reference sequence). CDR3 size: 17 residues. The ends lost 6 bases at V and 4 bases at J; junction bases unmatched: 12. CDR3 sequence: CASRGERGQGPGNTIYF. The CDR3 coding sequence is TGTGCCAGCAGAGGGGAGAGGGGACAGGGGCCCGGAAACACCATATATTTT.